This TCR beta chain was documented in a study of control samples from healthy donors and cancer patients. Germline V gene data show CDR1 as SGHTA and CDR2 as FQGNSA. V lost 5 bases, J lost 5 bases, and 19 bases lay in between. CDR3 size: 15 residues. The method was immunoSEQ multiplex PCR; TCRdb's version includes in-frame clones alone and lacks a portion of them. The data contain about 69,000 clones, around 84% of them singletons. The sample taken for sequencing was PBMCs. The receptor's source is a woman aged 45 to 65 with lung cancer. V usage is TRBV7-2 and J usage is TRBJ2-7; TRBD2 might be the D (6 bases). The CDR3 coding sequence is TGTGCCAGCAGCCGTCCCGGCGGAGGGGTCGACGAGCAGTACTTC. It encodes CASSRPGGGVDEQYF.